The 10 T cell receptor beta chains in this list originate from one sample, sequenced in a study of T cell repertoires in cytomegalovirus infection. The antigens these receptors bind are not known. TCRdb reprocessed the reads via MiXCR and lists one record per CDR3 protein. The table records 200,000 to 250,000 distinct CDR3 sequences, about 38% of them present only once. The sample here was CD8+ T cells from cultured PBMCs, taken from culture after CMV antigen stimulation. The source is a human donor in good health (CMV status not recorded). Some clones in this sample may be carry-over from other donors' samples.

This chain links TRBV7-9 with TRBJ1-1; perhaps TRBD1 as D (6 bases). The germline V gene encodes CDR1 SEHNR and CDR2 FQNEAQ (reference sequence). There are 16 residues in the CDR3. V gave up 5 bases and J gave up 0 bases, with 16 bases separating them. The CDR3 sequence: CASSNDRLSMNTEAFF. CDR3 DNA sequence: TGTGCCAGCAGCAATGACAGGCTATCAATGAACACTGAAGCTTTCTTT.

The CDR3 loop reads CASRTPRSTDTQYF. The DNA of the CDR3 is TGTGCCAGCAGGACACCGCGTAGCACAGATACGCAGTATTTT. The rearrangement uses TRBV6-6 and TRBJ2-3; D call uncertain. CDR3 length equals 14 residues. Germline CDR1 MNHNY, CDR2 SVGAGI (reference sequence). V was shortened by 6 bases and J by 0 bases, with 10 bases between the two germline ends.

This clonotype has only a few counts. This sequence joins TRBV11-2 and TRBJ2-7; the D gene is possibly TRBD2 (6 bases). Germline V lookup: CDR1 SGHAT, CDR2 FQNNGV. V was shortened by 3 bases and J by 0 bases, with 12 bases between the two germline ends. The CDR3 is 15 residues long. The CDR3 DNA sequence: TGTGCCAGCAGCTTCCGGGAGAGCAGCTCCTACGAGCAGTACTTC. Amino acid sequence: CASSFRESSSYEQYF.

This sequence joins TRBV6-1 and TRBJ2-3; D is ambiguous. The CDR3 spans 16 residues. The germline gives CDR1 MNHNS, CDR2 SASEGT. V was trimmed by 3 bases and J by 4 bases, leaving 17 bases between them. The CDR3 DNA reads as TGTGCCAGCAGTGATTGGATTTCCGAGGCCCCAGATACGCAGTATTTT. It codes for CASSDWISEAPDTQYF.

The rearrangement uses TRBV27 and TRBJ1-1; 7 bases map to TRBD1. There are 14 residues in the CDR3. V was clipped by 7 bases and J by 4 bases; unmatched bases: 9. Germline V gene data show CDR1 as MNHEY and CDR2 as SMNVEV (reference sequence). CDR3 sequence (DNA): TGTGCCAGCAAAGGGGGCGGGTGGGGCACTGAAGCTTTCTTT. Protein sequence: CASKGGGWGTEAFF.

The chain employs TRBV3-1 and TRBJ2-7, with D perhaps matching TRBD1 (6 bases). In germline, CDR1 is LGHDT, CDR2 YNNKEL (reference sequence). The CDR3 contains 18 residues. Trimming stripped 1 base from V and 0 bases from J, with 19 bases between. The CDR3 DNA reads as TGTGCCAGCAGCCAAGGACCACCTTGGACAGAGAGCTCCTACGAGCAGTACTTC. It translates to CASSQGPPWTESSYEQYF.

This clonotype was detected ten times or more. This rearrangement joins TRBV12-3 or TRBV12-4 to TRBJ1-4; D perhaps matches TRBD1 (6 bases). The V end was cut by 0 bases, the J end by 3 bases, with 14 bases between. The CDR3 extends over 17 amino acids. The CDR3 DNA is TGTGCCAGCAGTTTAGCGCTTCGGGACAAACCTAATGAAAAACTGTTTTTT. Translated: CASSLALRDKPNEKLFF.

This clonotype was detected only a few times. The chain combines TRBV7-8 with TRBJ1-1; unclear D gene. V lost 2 bases, J lost 1 base, and 11 bases lay in between. Germline values: CDR1 SGHVS, CDR2 FQNEAQ. The CDR3 contains 15 residues. The CDR3 region has the DNA TGTGCCAGCAGCTTACGGCCGCTTCCGAACACTGAAGCTTTCTTT. Encoded protein: CASSLRPLPNTEAFF.

This chain connects TRBV27 to TRBJ2-1; 10 bases are shared with TRBD1. Germline CDR1 and CDR2: MNHEY and SMNVEV (reference sequence). V shed 5 bases, J shed 7 bases, and the junction held 11 bases outside the gene matches. The CDR3 extends over 16 amino acids. CDR3 amino acids: CASSLPRDRGINEQFF. The CDR3 DNA reads as TGTGCCAGCAGTCTGCCCCGGGACAGGGGTATAAATGAGCAGTTCTTC.

The gene calls are TRBV2 and TRBJ2-7; 7 positions agree with TRBD2. The germline CDR1 and CDR2 sequences are SNHLY and FYNNEI. The V gene end was trimmed by 8 bases and the J gene end by 3 bases; junction bases not matched to a gene: 7. CDR3 length equals 13 residues. The CDR3 DNA is TGTGCCAGCGCCGGACTAGTCAACTACGAGCAGTACTTC. Its translation: CASAGLVNYEQYF. Full variable domain (missing parts from reference TRBV2 and TRBJ2-7): EPEVTQTPSHQVTQMGQEVILRCVPISNHLYFYWYRQILGQKVEFLVSFYNNEISEKSEIFDDQFSVERPDGSNFTLKIRSTKLEDSAMYFCASAGLVNYEQYFGPGTRLTVT.